This TCR beta chain was sequenced during a study of blood T cell repertoires in COVID-19. Turning to the study itself: Nucleic acid was either cDNA or gDNA, and it came from T cells, B-cell-depleted T cells, or PBMCs.

Authors' processing steps: Reference gene primer amplification gave nucleated cell count estimates. Sequencing used immunoSEQ multiplex PCR; TCRdb keeps in-frame clones, though not all of them. V, J and clone size reflect that table, while D and trimming were determined from the DNA. The data show about 200,000 clones, with 80% to 90% seen just once and roughly 4.5% held by the top ten. V shed 6 bases, J shed 7 bases, and the junction held 18 bases outside the gene matches. This CDR3 region has 18 residues. Sequenced input: peripheral blood. This TCR derives from a woman over 75 with acute or convalescent COVID-19. This rearrangement joins TRBV23-1 to TRBJ1-6; 7 bases agree with TRBD1. TRBV23-1 qualifies as an ORF whose function is uncertain. CDR3 nucleotides: TGCGCCAGCAGAAACAGGGGATCCCTCTTGGAGAAAAATTCACCCCTCCACTTT. Protein product: CASRNRGSLLEKNSPLHF.